This TCR beta chain derives from a study of shared clonotypes between healthy human individuals. Once extracted for a subset, genomic DNA was divided evenly among several immunoSEQ plates. The repertoire was sequenced with immunoSEQ multiplex PCR; TCRdb's copy has only in-frame clones and lacks some. The table has just over 2,000,000 clones, about 95% seen once. This CDR3 is 15 amino acids long. J lost 4 bases, V lost 6 bases, and 6 bases had no gene match. Germline-derived CDR1 and CDR2 are WNHNN and SYGVQD (reference sequence). CD45RO-negative, CCR7-selected cells formed the naive CD8 fraction, which excluded terminally differentiated effector memory CD45RA+ cells.

This chain connects TRBV10-1 to TRBJ2-1; 10 nucleotides align to TRBD1. The sequencing sample was made of naive CD8+ T cells sorted from blood. The receptor was isolated from a man between 18 and 29 years old in good health. The CDR3 sequence is CASRGQGPSYNEQFF. Here the CDR3 DNA reads TGCGCCAGCAGGGGACAGGGGCCTTCGTACAATGAGCAGTTCTTC.